This T cell receptor (beta chain) derives from a study of cytomegalovirus exposure and HLA in healthy donors (TCRdb year 2017). Study-level background: A later analysis indicated that the 130 or so validation repertoires were generated on the platform also employed for the 700 or so repertoires of the first cohort. The aim of the study was to test whether cataloging public T cell receptors could identify signatures of past pathogen exposure. In addition to the first cohort of 500 to 850 subjects, a separate validation cohort of 120 different subjects was used. To predict cytomegalovirus infection status, the study combined high-throughput TCR immunosequencing, statistical association of individual TCRs with disease status, and machine learning.

The paper's findings and limits, for the study overall: In the study, about 150 TCR beta chains were listed as associated with cytomegalovirus. In both the original and validation cohorts, the classifier was reported to diagnose cytomegalovirus status with high specificity and sensitivity. According to the authors, the approach could potentially be generalized to other disease states and immunological phenotypes. In a later analysis, TCRs clustered in the first cohort were found to also tend to co-occur in the roughly 120 validation repertoires, with over 90% of cluster scores above 0. The validation cohort had no HLA typing available for a later analysis, so co-occurrence within that cohort was assessed over all 120 or so repertoires. While some public TCRs were present in many individuals, most TCR sequences turned up only very rarely across donors. A few of the identified cytomegalovirus-associated TCR beta chains were confirmed in vitro to be specific for cytomegalovirus antigens.

The CDR3 holds 14 amino acids from the cysteine to the phenylalanine. The entry retains the CDR3 DNA only, 42 bases that are in frame from base 1. The germline V gene supplies CDR1 MNHEY and CDR2 SVGAGI. Trimming costs V 7 bases and J 1 base, and their ends lie 11 bases apart. Library preparation employed the immunoSEQ multiplex PCR assay. The authors' analysis ran thus. A statistical classification framework was built to diagnose cytomegalovirus status from the catalog of TCR beta chain sequences. TCRdb mirrors the immuneACCESS table, restricted to in-frame sequences. Some clones are absent from its copies; in checked studies, under half trace to an unresolved V gene, and the reason for the others is unknown. V and J calls and clone size are copied from that table; D and trimming were computed from the DNA. In this sample the table shows around 160,000 clones, about 88% of which occur a single time. Just under 3% of the sample lies in the top ten.

Donors formed part of the validation cohort, which comprised 120 subjects and was distinct from the first cohort of 670 or so subjects. A word on this clone: What this receptor recognizes is not known. Within one base of it there is no much larger clone, and no base qualities were kept.

The clonotype comes from a man aged 18 to 29 in good health and CMV-seronegative. Source material: PBMCs. Recombination joined TRBV6-5 with TRBJ1-5; the D gene is perhaps TRBD1, on 5 matching bases. The DNA reads TGTGCCAGCACCTTCCGGGGGAGCAATCAGCCCCAGCATTTT. Its coded protein is CASTFRGSNQPQHF.